The 21 T cell receptor beta chains given below trace back to one sample, sequenced in a study of cytomegalovirus exposure and HLA in healthy donors. The study ran its PCR with 60 Vbeta and 13 Jbeta primers. Profiled with immunoSEQ multiplex PCR; TCRdb holds only in-frame clones, not every one. The profile shows under 200,000 clones, 75% to 90% of them singletons. Sequenced sample: PBMCs. Receptors were obtained from a girl aged 2-9 years in good health and CMV-seropositive.

V is TRBV5-1 and J is TRBJ2-5; the D gene is possibly TRBD2 (6 bases). Trimming shortened V by 3 bases and J by 1 base, and 13 bases separated the two germline ends. The germline V gene encodes CDR1 SGHRS and CDR2 YFSETQ. The CDR3 is made up of 15 amino acids. For the CDR3, the DNA is TGCGCCAGCAGCTCGTCTCTGGGGGGCCAAGAGACCCAGTACTTC. Its protein product is CASSSSLGGQETQYF.

This chain connects TRBV6-1 to TRBJ2-5; 8 nucleotides agree with TRBD2. Germline V gives CDR1 MNHNS, CDR2 SASEGT. V was pared by 0 bases and J by 4 bases, with 4 bases of the junction left unmatched. This CDR3 is 15 amino acids long. CDR3 loop: CASSEAYGRAETQYF. CDR3 coding DNA: TGTGCCAGCAGTGAAGCGTACGGGAGGGCAGAGACCCAGTACTTC.

This clone was observed a single time. V gene TRBV18 combines with J gene TRBJ1-5; TRBD1 might be the D (6 bases). V dropped 6 bases and J dropped 4 bases, with 10 bases sitting between them. The CDR3 runs 13 residues. Per the germline V gene, CDR1 is KGHSH and CDR2 is LQKENI. The CDR3 DNA sequence: TGTGCCAGCTCCCTCGACAGGAATCAGCCCCAGCATTTT. As protein: CASSLDRNQPQHF.

The J gene is TRBJ2-1, the V gene TRBV30, with TRBD2 identical over 10 bases. The germline V gene has CDR1 GTSNPN and CDR2 SVGIG (reference sequence). The CDR3 is 16 residues long. The J segment lost 9 bases and the V segment lost 0 bases, leaving 11 bases of the junction unmatched. The CDR3 DNA sequence: TGTGCCTGGAGTGTAGACCCAGCGGGAGGGCCAGGTGAGCAGTTCTTC. Its translation is CAWSVDPAGGPGEQFF.

This rearrangement joins TRBV28 to TRBJ2-5, with 10 bases lining up with TRBD1. This CDR3 region has 15 residues. Unmatched junction bases numbered 6, after V lost 4 bases and J lost 4 bases. Germline V gene lookup returns CDR1 MDHEN and CDR2 SYDVKM. The CDR3 DNA follows: TGTGCCAGCAGTTCCTCCGGACAGGGGGGAGAGACCCAGTACTTC. Translated, it gives CASSSSGQGGETQYF.

The chain is built from TRBV19 and TRBJ2-5; no firm D call. This CDR3 has 13 amino acids. The V and J ends lost 3 bases and 5 bases respectively, with 10 bases between them. Germline values: CDR1 LNHDA, CDR2 SQIVND (reference sequence). The CDR3 spells CASSIYRFETQYF. In DNA, the CDR3 is TGTGCCAGTAGTATCTACCGGTTCGAGACCCAGTACTTC. Combining the CDR3 with reference TRBV19 and TRBJ2-5 gives the whole variable domain DGGITQSPKYLFRKEGQNVTLSCEQNLNHDAMYWYRQDPGQGLRLIYYSQIVNDFQKGDIAEGYSVSREKKESFPLTVTSAQKNPTAFYLCASSIYRFETQYFGPGTRLLVL.

This chain joins TRBV27 and TRBJ2-6; perhaps TRBD1 as D (6 bases). Germline V gene sequence: CDR1 MNHEY, CDR2 SMNVEV (reference sequence). Trimming cost V 5 bases and J 2 bases, with 16 bases left between them. The CDR3 extends over 17 amino acids. The CDR3 nucleotides are TGTGCCAGCAGTCCGCTGCCTGGGGGCGCTGGGGCCAACGTCCTGACTTTC. Translating it yields CASSPLPGGAGANVLTF.

The CDR3 DNA is TGCGCCAGCAGCTCACTAGCGGGAGGGACGGGGGAGACCCAGTACTTC. Protein product: CASSSLAGGTGETQYF. The chain joins TRBV5-1 to TRBJ2-5; 13 positions match TRBD2. The CDR3 is 16 amino acids. Germline V lookup: CDR1 SGHRS, CDR2 YFSETQ. Losses at the gene ends were 3 bases for V and 5 bases for J; bases not matched to a gene: 7. Filled out from reference TRBV5-1 and TRBJ2-5, the complete variable domain reads KAGVTQTPRYLIKTRGQQVTLSCSPISGHRSVSWYQQTPGQGLQFLFEYFSETQRNKGNFPGRFSGRQFSNSRSEMNVSTLELGDSALYLCASSSLAGGTGETQYFGPGTRLLVL.

The rearrangement uses TRBV28 and TRBJ1-5; D gene ambiguous. CDR1 MDHEN and CDR2 SYDVKM come from the germline V gene. The CDR3 spans 17 residues. Trimming took off 7 bases at V and 2 bases at J, with 21 bases between the two ends. CDR3 sequence reads: CASTPPPEEVGNQPQHF. The CDR3, as DNA: TGTGCCAGCACCCCCCCACCAGAAGAGGTAGGCAATCAGCCCCAGCATTTT.

This chain connects TRBV28 to TRBJ1-1; the D gene is possibly TRBD1 (6 bases). With 6 bases removed from V and 4 bases from J, the gap between germline ends came to 9 bases. The CDR3 extends over 12 amino acids. Germline-derived CDR1 and CDR2 are MDHEN and SYDVKM. The CDR3 loop is CASREGGTEAFF. CDR3 sequence (DNA): TGTGCCAGCAGGGAAGGGGGCACTGAAGCTTTCTTT.

The chain recombines TRBV5-6 with TRBJ2-3; D is possibly TRBD2 (6 bases). Germline loops: CDR1 SGHDT, CDR2 YYEEEE. The CDR3 sequence is 14 residues long. V was shortened by 4 bases and J by 3 bases, with 12 bases between the two germline ends. The CDR3 nucleotides are TGTGCCAGCAGCGGGCTAGGGAGGACAGATACGCAGTATTTT. Protein: CASSGLGRTDTQYF.

This chain links TRBV7-9 with TRBJ2-7; perhaps TRBD2 as D (5 bases). V gave up 5 bases and J gave up 3 bases, with 11 bases separating them. The CDR3 has 13 amino acids. Looked up from germline, CDR1 is SEHNR and CDR2 is FQNEAQ (reference sequence). CDR3 nucleotides: TGTGCCAGCAGCCCCCCGAGCGGCTACGAGCAGTACTTC. It encodes CASSPPSGYEQYF.

The chain carries TRBV5-1 and TRBJ2-5; a possible D gene is TRBD1 (5 bases). The germline CDR1 and CDR2 sequences are SGHRS and YFSETQ. There are 15 residues in the CDR3. Trimming cost V 4 bases and J 5 bases, with 18 bases left between them. CDR3 sequence reads: CASSADTPKRETQYF. Written as DNA, the CDR3 is TGCGCCAGCAGCGCGGACACCCCCAAAAGGGAGACCCAGTACTTC. Full variable domain (remainder filled in from reference TRBV5-1 and TRBJ2-5): KAGVTQTPRYLIKTRGQQVTLSCSPISGHRSVSWYQQTPGQGLQFLFEYFSETQRNKGNFPGRFSGRQFSNSRSEMNVSTLELGDSALYLCASSADTPKRETQYFGPGTRLLVL.

A word on this clone: This sample includes further DNA sequences coding for the same CDR3. This sequence joins TRBV9 and TRBJ1-3, with 12 nucleotides matching TRBD1. The CDR3 covers 16 residues. With V trimmed by 0 bases and J by 4 bases, 2 bases remained unmatched. CDR1 and CDR2 (germline): SGDLS, YYNGEE. The CDR3 loop is CASSVEGTGGGNTIYF. CDR3 in DNA: TGTGCCAGCAGCGTAGAAGGGACAGGGGGCGGAAACACCATATATTTT.

This chain connects TRBV19 to TRBJ2-7, with D perhaps matching TRBD2 (5 bases). CDR1 is LNHDA, CDR2 SQIVND, per germline (reference sequence). This CDR3 comprises 15 residues. With 2 bases removed from V and 0 bases from J, the gap between germline ends came to 11 bases. CDR3 region: CASSISFAGSYEQYF. CDR3 sequence (DNA): TGTGCCAGTAGTATAAGTTTCGCGGGCTCCTACGAGCAGTACTTC.

The chain is built from TRBV9 and TRBJ2-1, with TRBD2 identical over 9 bases. The CDR3 length is 15 residues. Losses at the gene ends were 3 bases for V and 4 bases for J; bases not matched to a gene: 5. The germline gives CDR1 SGDLS, CDR2 YYNGEE. This CDR3 is CASSATSGPYNEQFF. The CDR3, as DNA: TGTGCCAGCAGCGCCACTAGCGGGCCTTACAATGAGCAGTTCTTC.

This clone was picked up one time. The chain joins TRBV4-1 to TRBJ2-7; maybe TRBD2 (6 bases). Trimming shortened V by 3 bases and J by 0 bases, and 15 bases separated the two germline ends. The CDR3 runs 16 residues. Germline lookup yields CDR1 MGHRA and CDR2 YSYEKL. CDR3: CASSHTGRDLSYEQYF. The CDR3, as DNA: TGCGCCAGCAGCCACACGGGGCGGGACCTCTCCTACGAGCAGTACTTC.

The chain uses TRBV9 and TRBJ2-1; 15 bases fit TRBD2. Germline CDR1 is SGDLS and CDR2 is YYNGEE. The ends lost 1 base at V and 8 bases at J; junction bases unmatched: 10. The CDR3 runs 18 residues. The CDR3 coding sequence is TGTGCCAGCAGCGTAAGCGGACTAGCGGGAGGGCCGATCCATGAGCAGTTCTTC. Translation: CASSVSGLAGGPIHEQFF. Supplemented by reference TRBV9 and TRBJ2-1, the full variable domain reads DSGVTQTPKHLITATGQRVTLRCSPRSGDLSVYWYQQSLDQGLQFLIQYYNGEERAKGNILERFSAQQFPDLHSELNLSSLELGDSALYFCASSVSGLAGGPIHEQFFGPGTRLTVL.

V is TRBV4-1 and J is TRBJ2-3; 11 bases line up with TRBD2. V lost 3 bases, J lost 0 bases, and 11 bases stayed unmatched. The CDR3 has 19 amino acids. CDR1 is MGHRA and CDR2 is YSYEKL in the germline V gene. This chain's CDR3 is CASSQGGTSGLQSTDTQYF. CDR3 bases: TGCGCCAGCAGCCAGGGCGGGACTAGCGGTCTGCAAAGCACAGATACGCAGTATTTT.

The chain joins TRBV7-8 to TRBJ1-1; no clear D. This CDR3 has 13 amino acids. From germline, CDR1 is SGHVS and CDR2 FQNEAQ. Between the trimmed V and J ends, which lost 3 bases and 3 bases, there was a span of 8 bases. The CDR3 nucleotides read TGTGCCAGCAGCTTTTCACGGGACACTGAAGCTTTCTTT. It is translated as CASSFSRDTEAFF.

V is TRBV15 and J is TRBJ2-7, with 13 bases aligning to TRBD2. Germline CDR1 is LNHNV and CDR2 is YYDKDF (reference sequence). Trimming removed 5 bases from V and 4 bases from J; junction bases left unmatched: 2. There are 14 residues in the CDR3. CDR3 residues: CATSWTSGGYEQYF. For the CDR3, the DNA is TGTGCCACCAGCTGGACTAGCGGGGGATACGAGCAGTACTTC.